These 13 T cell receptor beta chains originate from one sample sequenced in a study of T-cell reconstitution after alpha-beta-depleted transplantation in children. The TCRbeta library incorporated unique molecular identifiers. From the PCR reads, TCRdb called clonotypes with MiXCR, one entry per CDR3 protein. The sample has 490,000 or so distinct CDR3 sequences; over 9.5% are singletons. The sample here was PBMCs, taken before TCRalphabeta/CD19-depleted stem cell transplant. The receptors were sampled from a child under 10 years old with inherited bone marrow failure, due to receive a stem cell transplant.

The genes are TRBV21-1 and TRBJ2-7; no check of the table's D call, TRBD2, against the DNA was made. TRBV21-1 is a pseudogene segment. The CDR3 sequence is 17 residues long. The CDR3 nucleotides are TGTGCCAGCAGCAAAGGGGACCTAGCGGGAGGCCCCTACGAGCAGTACTTC. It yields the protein CASSKGDLAGGPYEQYF.

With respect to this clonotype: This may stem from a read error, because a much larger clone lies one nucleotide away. The CDR3 bases are TGTGCCAGCGGCCAAGAAACAGGGGCCGATGAGACCCAGTACTTC. Amino acids: CASGQETGADETQYF. V and J are TRBV3-1 and TRBJ2-5; 7 bases align to TRBD1. The length of the CDR3 is 15 residues. Germline V gives CDR1 LGHDT, CDR2 YNNKEL (reference sequence).

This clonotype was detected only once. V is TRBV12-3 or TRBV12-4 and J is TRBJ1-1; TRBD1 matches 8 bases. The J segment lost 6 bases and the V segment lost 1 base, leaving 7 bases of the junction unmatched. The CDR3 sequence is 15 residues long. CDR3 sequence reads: CASSLGSGGIAEAFF. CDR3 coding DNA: TGTGCCAGCAGTTTAGGGTCAGGGGGCATCGCTGAAGCTTTCTTT.

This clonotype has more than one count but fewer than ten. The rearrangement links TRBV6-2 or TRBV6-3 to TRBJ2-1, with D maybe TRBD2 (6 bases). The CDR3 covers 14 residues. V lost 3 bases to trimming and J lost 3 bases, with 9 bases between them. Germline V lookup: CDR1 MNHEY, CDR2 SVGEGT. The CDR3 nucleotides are TGTGCCAGCAGTTATGGTAGCGGCTACAATGAGCAGTTCTTC. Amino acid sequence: CASSYGSGYNEQFF.

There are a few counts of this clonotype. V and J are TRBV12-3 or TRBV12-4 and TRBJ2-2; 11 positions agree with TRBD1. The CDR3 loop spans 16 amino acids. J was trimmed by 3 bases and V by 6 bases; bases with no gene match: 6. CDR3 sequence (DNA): TGTGCCAGCAGGGGGACAGGGGGTGCCGACACCGGGGAGCTGTTTTTT. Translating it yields CASRGTGGADTGELFF.

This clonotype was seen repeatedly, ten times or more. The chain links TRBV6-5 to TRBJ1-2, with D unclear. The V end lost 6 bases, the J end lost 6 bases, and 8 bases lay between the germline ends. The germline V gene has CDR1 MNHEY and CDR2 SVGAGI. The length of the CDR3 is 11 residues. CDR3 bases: TGTGCCAGCAGGGAACGGAATGGCTACACCTTC. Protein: CASRERNGYTF.

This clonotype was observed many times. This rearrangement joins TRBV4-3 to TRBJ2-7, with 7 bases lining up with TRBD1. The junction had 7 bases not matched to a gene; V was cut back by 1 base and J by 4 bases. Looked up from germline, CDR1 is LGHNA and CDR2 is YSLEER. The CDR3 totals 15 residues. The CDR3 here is CASSQATGTDYEQYF. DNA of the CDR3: TGCGCCAGCAGCCAAGCGACGGGGACAGATTACGAGCAGTACTTC.

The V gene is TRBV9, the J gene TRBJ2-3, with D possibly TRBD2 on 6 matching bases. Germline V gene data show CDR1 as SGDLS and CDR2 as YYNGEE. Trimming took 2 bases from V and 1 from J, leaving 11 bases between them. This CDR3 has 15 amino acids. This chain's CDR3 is CASSVGGTGTDTQYF. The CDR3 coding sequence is TGTGCCAGCAGCGTGGGCGGGACGGGCACAGATACGCAGTATTTT. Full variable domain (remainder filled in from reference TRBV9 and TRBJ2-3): DSGVTQTPKHLITATGQRVTLRCSPRSGDLSVYWYQQSLDQGLQFLIQYYNGEERAKGNILERFSAQQFPDLHSELNLSSLELGDSALYFCASSVGGTGTDTQYFGPGTRLTVL.

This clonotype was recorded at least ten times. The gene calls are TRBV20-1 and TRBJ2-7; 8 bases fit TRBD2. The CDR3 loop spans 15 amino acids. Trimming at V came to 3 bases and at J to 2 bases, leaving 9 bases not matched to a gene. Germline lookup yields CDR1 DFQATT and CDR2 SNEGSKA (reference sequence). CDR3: CSARDNRGGPYEQYF. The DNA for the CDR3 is TGCAGTGCTAGGGATAATCGCGGGGGGCCCTACGAGCAGTACTTC.

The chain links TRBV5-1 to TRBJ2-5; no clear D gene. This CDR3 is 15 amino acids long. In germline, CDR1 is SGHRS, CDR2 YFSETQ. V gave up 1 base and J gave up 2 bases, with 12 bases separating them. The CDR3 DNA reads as TGCGCCAGCAGCTTGACGTTCTCCAGTCAAGAGACCCAGTACTTC. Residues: CASSLTFSSQETQYF.

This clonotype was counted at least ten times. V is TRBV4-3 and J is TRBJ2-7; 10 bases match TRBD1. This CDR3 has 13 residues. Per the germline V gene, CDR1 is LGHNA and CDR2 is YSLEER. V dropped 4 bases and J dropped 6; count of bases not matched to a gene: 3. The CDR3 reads CASSPRQGAEQYF. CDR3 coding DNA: TGCGCCAGCAGCCCTAGACAGGGGGCCGAGCAGTACTTC.

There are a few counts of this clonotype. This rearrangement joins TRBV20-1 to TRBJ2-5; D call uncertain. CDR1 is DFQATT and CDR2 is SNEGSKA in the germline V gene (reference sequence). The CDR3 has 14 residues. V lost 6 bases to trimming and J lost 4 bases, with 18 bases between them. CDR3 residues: CSAPKQQAAETQYF. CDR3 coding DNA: TGCAGTGCGCCAAAGCAACAAGCTGCAGAGACCCAGTACTTC.

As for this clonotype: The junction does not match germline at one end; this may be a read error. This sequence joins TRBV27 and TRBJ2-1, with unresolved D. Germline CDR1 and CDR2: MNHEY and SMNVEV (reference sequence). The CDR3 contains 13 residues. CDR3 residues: CPSSLSSYNEQFF. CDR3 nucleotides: TGTCCCAGCAGTCTGAGCTCCTACAATGAGCAGTTCTTC.